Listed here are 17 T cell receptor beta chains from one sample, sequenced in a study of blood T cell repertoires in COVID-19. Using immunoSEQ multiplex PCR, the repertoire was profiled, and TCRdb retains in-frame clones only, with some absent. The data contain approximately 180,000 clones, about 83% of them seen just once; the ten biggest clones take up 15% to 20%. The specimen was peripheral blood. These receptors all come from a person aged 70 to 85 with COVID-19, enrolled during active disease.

CDR3 in amino acids: CASSLGMNTEAFF. The CDR3 DNA reads TGTGCCAGCAGCTTGGGCATGAACACTGAAGCTTTCTTT. The chain combines TRBV11-1 with TRBJ1-1; unclear D gene. V dropped 3 bases and J dropped 0 bases, with 5 bases sitting between them. The V gene's germline CDR1 is SGHAT and CDR2 FQDESV (reference sequence). This CDR3 region has 13 residues.

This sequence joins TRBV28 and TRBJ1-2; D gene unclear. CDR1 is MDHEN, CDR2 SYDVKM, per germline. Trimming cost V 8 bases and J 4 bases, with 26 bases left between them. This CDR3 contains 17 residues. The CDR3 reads CASPTPAKIRSPYGYTF. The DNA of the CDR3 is TGTGCCAGCCCCACTCCGGCAAAAATTAGGAGCCCCTATGGCTACACCTTC.

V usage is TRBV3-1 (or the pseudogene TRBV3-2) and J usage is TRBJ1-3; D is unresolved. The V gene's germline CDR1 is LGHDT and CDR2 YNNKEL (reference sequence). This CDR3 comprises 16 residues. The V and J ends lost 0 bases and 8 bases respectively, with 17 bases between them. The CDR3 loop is CASSQDPPERKHTIYF. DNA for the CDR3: TGTGCCAGCAGCCAAGACCCCCCAGAGCGGAAGCACACCATATATTTT.

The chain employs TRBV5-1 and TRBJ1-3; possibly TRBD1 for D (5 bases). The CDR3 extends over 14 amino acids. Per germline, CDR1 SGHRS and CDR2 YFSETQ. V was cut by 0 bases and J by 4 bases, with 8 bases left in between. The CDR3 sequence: CASSLGQKGNTIYF. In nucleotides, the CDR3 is TGCGCCAGCAGCTTGGGACAGAAAGGAAACACCATATATTTT.

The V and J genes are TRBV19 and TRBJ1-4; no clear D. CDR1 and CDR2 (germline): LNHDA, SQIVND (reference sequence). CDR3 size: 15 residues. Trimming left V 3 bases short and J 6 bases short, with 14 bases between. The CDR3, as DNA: TGTGCCAGTAGTATTTTTGCGGGATTAGATGAAAAACTGTTTTTT. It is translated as CASSIFAGLDEKLFF. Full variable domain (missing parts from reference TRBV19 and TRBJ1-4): DGGITQSPKYLFRKEGQNVTLSCEQNLNHDAMYWYRQDPGQGLRLIYYSQIVNDFQKGDIAEGYSVSREKKESFPLTVTSAQKNPTAFYLCASSIFAGLDEKLFFGSGTQLSVL.

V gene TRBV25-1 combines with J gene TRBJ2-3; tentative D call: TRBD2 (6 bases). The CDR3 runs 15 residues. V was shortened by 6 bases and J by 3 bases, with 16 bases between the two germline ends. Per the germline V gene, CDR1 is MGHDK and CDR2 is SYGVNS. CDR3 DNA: TGTGCCAGCAGCGGCGTGGGAGGCCGAACAGATACGCAGTATTTT. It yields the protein CASSGVGGRTDTQYF.

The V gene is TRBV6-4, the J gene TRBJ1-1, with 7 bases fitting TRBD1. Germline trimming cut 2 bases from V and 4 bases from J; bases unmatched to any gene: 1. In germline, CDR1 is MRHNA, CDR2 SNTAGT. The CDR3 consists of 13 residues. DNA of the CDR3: TGTGCCAGCAGTGACCAGGGGGGCACTGAAGCTTTCTTT. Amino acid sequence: CASSDQGGTEAFF.

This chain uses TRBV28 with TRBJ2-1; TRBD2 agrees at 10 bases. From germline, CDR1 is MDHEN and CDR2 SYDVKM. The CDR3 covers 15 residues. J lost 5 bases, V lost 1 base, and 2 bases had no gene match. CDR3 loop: CASSLFLAGDNEQFF. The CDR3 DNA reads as TGTGCCAGCAGTTTATTTCTAGCGGGAGACAATGAGCAGTTCTTC.

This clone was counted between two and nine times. The CDR3 DNA follows: TGTGCCAGCACCGTCGTCTCCTATAATTCACCCCTCCACTTT. Translating gives CASTVVSYNSPLHF. The chain employs TRBV28 and TRBJ1-6; D is uncertain. Germline CDR1 is MDHEN and CDR2 is SYDVKM. This CDR3 has 14 residues. Trimming shortened V by 7 bases and J by 0 bases, and 7 bases separated the two germline ends.

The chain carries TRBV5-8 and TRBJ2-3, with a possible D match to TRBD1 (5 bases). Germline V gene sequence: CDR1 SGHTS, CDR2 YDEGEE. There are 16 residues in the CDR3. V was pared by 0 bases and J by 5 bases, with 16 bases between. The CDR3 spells CASSLVLRQGEDTQYF. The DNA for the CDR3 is TGTGCCAGCAGCTTGGTCCTTAGGCAGGGCGAAGATACGCAGTATTTT.

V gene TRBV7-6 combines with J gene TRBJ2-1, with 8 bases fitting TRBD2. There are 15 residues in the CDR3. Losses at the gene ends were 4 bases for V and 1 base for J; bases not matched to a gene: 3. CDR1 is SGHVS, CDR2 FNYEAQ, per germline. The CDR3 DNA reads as TGTGCCAGCAGCTCCGCGGGGGGATCCTACAATGAGCAGTTCTTC. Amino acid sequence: CASSSAGGSYNEQFF.

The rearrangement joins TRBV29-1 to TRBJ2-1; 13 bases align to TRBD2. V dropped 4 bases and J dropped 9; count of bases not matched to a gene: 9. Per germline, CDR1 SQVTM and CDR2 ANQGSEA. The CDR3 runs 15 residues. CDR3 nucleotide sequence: TGCAGCGTTGGTTTTGGACTAGCGGGAGTTCTTGAGCAGTTCTTC. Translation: CSVGFGLAGVLEQFF.

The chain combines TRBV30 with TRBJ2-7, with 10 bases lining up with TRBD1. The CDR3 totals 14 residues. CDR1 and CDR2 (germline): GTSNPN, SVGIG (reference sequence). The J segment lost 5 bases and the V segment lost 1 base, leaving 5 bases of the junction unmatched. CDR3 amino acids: CAWSADRGYHEQYF. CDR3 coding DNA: TGTGCCTGGAGTGCGGACAGGGGGTACCACGAGCAGTACTTC.

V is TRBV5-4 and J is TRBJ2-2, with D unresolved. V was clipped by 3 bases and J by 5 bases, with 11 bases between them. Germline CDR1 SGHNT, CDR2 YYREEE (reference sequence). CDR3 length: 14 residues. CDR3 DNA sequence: TGTGCCAGCAGCTCTTTGGTCGGGACCGGGGAGCTGTTTTTT. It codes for CASSSLVGTGELFF.

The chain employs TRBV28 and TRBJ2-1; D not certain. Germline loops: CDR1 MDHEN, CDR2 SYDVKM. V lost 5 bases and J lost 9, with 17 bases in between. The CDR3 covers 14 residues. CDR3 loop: CASSPPSRVTEQFF. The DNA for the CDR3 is TGTGCCAGCAGTCCCCCCTCTAGAGTCACTGAGCAGTTCTTC.

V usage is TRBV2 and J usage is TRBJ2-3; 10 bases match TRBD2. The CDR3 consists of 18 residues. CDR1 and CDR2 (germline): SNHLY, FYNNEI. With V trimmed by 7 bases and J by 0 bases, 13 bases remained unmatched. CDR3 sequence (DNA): TGTGCCAGCAAAAAGGGACTAGCGTCACGTTCTAGCACAGATACGCAGTATTTT. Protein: CASKKGLASRSSTDTQYF.

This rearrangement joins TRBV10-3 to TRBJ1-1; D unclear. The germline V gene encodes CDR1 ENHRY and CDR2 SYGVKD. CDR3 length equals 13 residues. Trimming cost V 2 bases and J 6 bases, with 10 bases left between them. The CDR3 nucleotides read TGTGCCATCAGTGAGGGAAGGAGCTCTGAAGCTTTCTTT. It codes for CAISEGRSSEAFF.